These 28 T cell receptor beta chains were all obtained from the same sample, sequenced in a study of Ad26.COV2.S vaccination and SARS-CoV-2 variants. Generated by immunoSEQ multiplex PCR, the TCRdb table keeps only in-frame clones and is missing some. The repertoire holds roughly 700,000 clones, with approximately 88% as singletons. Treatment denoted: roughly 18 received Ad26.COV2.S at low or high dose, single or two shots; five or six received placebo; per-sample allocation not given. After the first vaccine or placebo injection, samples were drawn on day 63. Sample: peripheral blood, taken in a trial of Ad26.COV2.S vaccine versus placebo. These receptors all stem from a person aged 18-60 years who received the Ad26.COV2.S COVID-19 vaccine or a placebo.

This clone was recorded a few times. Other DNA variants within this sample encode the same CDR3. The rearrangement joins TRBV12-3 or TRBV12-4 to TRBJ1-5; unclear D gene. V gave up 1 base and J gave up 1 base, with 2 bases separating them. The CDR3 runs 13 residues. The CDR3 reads CASSLDSNQPQHF. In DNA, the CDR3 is TGTGCCAGCAGTTTAGACAGCAATCAGCCCCAGCATTTT.

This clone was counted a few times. The chain's CDR3 is CASSSFPTEAFF. In nucleotides, the CDR3 is TGTGCCAGCAGTTCATTCCCCACTGAAGCTTTCTTT. The chain combines TRBV6-2 or TRBV6-3 with TRBJ1-1, with D unclear. This CDR3 is built from 12 residues. Trimming shortened V by 4 bases and J by 4 bases, and 7 bases separated the two germline ends. Germline CDR1 MNHEY, CDR2 SVGEGT.

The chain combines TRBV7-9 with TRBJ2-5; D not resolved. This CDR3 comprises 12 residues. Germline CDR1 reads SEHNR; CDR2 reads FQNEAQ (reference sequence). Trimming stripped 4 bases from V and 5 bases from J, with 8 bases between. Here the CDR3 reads CASSSTVETQYF. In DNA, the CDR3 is TGTGCCAGCAGCTCGACGGTGGAGACCCAGTACTTC.

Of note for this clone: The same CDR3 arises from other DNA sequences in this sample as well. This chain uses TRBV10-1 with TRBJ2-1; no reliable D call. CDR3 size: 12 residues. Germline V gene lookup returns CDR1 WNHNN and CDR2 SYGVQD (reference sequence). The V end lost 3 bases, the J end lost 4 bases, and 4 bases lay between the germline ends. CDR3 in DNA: TGCGCCAGCAGTGACTTGTACAATGAGCAGTTCTTC. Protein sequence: CASSDLYNEQFF.

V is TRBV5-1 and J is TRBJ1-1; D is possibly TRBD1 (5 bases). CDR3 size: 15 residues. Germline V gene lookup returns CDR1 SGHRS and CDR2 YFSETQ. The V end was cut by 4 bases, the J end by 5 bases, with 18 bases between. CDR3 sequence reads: CASSPPRGGGTEAFF. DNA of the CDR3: TGCGCCAGCAGCCCCCCTCGGGGCGGTGGGACTGAAGCTTTCTTT.

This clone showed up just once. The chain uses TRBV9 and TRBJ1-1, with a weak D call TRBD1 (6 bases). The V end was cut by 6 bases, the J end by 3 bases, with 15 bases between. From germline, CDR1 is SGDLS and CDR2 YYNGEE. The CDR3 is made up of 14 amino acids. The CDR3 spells CASNLGAGDTEAFF. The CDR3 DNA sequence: TGTGCCAGCAACTTGGGGGCAGGAGACACTGAAGCTTTCTTT.

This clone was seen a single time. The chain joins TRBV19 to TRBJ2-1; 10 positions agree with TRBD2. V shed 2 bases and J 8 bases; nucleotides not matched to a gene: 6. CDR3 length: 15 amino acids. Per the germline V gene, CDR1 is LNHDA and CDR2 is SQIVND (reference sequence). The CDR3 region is CASSINPLAGDEQFF. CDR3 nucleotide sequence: TGTGCCAGTAGTATAAACCCGCTAGCGGGAGATGAGCAGTTCTTC.

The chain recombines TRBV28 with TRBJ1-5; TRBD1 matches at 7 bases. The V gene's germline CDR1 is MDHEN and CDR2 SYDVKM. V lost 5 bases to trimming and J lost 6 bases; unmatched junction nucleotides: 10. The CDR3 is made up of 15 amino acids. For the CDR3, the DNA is TGTGCCAGCAGTCCCCCGACAGGGTCGGGTCAGCCCCAGCATTTT. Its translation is CASSPPTGSGQPQHF.

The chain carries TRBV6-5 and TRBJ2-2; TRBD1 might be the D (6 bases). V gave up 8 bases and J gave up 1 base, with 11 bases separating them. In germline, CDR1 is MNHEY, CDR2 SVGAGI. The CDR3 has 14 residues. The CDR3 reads CASRQGQNTGELFF. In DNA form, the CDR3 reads TGTGCCAGCCGGCAGGGGCAGAACACCGGGGAGCTGTTTTTT.

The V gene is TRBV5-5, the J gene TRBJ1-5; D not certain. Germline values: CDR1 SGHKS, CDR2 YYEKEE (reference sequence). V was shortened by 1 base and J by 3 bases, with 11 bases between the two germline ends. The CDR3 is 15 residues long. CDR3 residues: CASSLLLGLNQPQHF. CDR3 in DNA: TGTGCCAGCAGCTTGTTGCTGGGCCTCAATCAGCCCCAGCATTTT.

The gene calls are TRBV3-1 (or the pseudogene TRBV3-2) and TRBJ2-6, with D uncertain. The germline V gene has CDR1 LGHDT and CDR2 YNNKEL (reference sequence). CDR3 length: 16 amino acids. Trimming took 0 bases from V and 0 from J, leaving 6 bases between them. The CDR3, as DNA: TGTGCCAGCAGCCAAGATCGATCCTCTGGGGCCAACGTCCTGACTTTC. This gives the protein CASSQDRSSGANVLTF.

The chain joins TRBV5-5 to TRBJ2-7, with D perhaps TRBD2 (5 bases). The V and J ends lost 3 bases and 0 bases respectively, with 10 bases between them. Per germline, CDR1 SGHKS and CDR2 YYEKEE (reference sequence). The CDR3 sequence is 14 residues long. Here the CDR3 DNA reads TGTGCCAGCAGCTCGGACTTTCGCTCCTACGAGCAGTACTTC. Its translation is CASSSDFRSYEQYF.

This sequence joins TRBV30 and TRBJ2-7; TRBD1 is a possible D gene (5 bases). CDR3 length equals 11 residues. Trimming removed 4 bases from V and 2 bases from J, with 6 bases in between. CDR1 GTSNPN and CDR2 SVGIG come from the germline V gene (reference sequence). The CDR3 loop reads CAWTTAYEQYF. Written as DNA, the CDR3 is TGTGCCTGGACGACAGCCTACGAGCAGTACTTC.

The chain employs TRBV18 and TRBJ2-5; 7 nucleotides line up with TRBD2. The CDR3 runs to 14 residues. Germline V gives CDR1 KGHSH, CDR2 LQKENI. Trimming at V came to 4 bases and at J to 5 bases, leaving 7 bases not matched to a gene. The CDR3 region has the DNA TGTGCCAGCTCACGGAGCGGGGAGGGGGAGACCCAGTACTTC. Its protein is CASSRSGEGETQYF.

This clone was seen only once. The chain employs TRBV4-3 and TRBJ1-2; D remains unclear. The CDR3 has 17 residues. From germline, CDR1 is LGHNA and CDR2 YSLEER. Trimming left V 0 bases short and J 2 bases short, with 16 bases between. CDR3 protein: CASSQDRPLQKNYGYTF. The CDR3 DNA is TGCGCCAGCAGCCAAGATAGGCCCCTGCAGAAAAACTATGGCTACACCTTC.

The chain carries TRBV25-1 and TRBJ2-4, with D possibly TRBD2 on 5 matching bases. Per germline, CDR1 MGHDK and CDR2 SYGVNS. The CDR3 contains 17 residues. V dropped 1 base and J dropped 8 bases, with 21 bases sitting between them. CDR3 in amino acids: CASSEWKGRGAGDIQYF. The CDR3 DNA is TGTGCCAGCAGTGAATGGAAAGGGAGAGGTGCAGGTGACATTCAGTACTTC.

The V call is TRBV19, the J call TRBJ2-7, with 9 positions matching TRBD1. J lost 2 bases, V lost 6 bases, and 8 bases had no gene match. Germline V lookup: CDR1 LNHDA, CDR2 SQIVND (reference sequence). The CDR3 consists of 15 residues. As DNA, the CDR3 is TGTGCCAGTAGCTTCCGGGACAGGGCCACCTACGAGCAGTACTTC. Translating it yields CASSFRDRATYEQYF.

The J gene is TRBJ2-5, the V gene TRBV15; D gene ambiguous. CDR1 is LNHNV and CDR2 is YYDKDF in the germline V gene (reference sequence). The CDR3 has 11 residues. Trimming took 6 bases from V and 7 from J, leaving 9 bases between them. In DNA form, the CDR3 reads TGTGCCACCAGTCTCGCCGGGACCCAGTACTTC. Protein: CATSLAGTQYF.

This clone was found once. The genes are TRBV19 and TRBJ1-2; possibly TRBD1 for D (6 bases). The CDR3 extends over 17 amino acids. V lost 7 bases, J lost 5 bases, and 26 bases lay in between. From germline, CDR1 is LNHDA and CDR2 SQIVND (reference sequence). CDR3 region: CASKYDTGFRAGYGYTF. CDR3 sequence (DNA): TGTGCCAGTAAATACGATACAGGGTTCCGGGCTGGGTATGGCTACACCTTC.

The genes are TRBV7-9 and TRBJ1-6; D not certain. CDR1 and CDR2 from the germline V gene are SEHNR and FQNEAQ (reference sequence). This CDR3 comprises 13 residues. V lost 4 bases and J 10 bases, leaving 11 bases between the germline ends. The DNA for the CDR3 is TGTGCCAGCAGCTCGGCCGGGGAGTCACCCCTCCACTTT. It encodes CASSSAGESPLHF.

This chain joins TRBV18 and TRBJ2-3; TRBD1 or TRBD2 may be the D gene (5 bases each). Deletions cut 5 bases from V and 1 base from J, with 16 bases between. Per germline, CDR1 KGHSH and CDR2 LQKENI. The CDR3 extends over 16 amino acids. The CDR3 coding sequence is TGTGCCAGCTCATCCACAGGAGGCGGCGGCACAGATACGCAGTATTTT. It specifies CASSSTGGGGTDTQYF. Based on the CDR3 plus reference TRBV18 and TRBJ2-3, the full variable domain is NAGVMQNPRHLVRRRGQEARLRCSPMKGHSHVYWYRQLPEEGLKFMVYLQKENIIDESGMPKERFSAEFPKEGPSILRIQQVVRGDSAAYFCASSSTGGGGTDTQYFGPGTRLTVL.

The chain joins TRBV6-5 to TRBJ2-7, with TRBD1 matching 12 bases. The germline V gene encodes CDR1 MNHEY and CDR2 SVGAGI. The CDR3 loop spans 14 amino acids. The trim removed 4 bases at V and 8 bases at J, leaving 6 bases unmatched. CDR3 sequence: CASSSKGQGAKQYF. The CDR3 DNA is TGTGCCAGCAGTTCGAAGGGACAGGGGGCGAAGCAGTACTTC.

DNA of the CDR3: TGTGCCAGTAGTAAGAGGGTGGCGGGAGGAGAGACCCAGTACTTC. It is translated as CASSKRVAGGETQYF. V is TRBV19 and J is TRBJ2-5, with 8 bases identical to TRBD2. CDR3 length: 15 amino acids. Germline assignment: CDR1 LNHDA and CDR2 SQIVND (reference sequence). Unmatched junction bases numbered 8, after V lost 4 bases and J lost 4 bases.

The CDR3 sequence is CASSQAPNPTQYF. CDR3 coding DNA: TGTGCCAGCAGCCAAGCGCCCAATCCTACGCAGTATTTT. V is TRBV4-2 and J is TRBJ2-3, with no clear D. CDR1 is LGHNA and CDR2 is YNFKEQ in the germline V gene. The ends were cut back, 1 base at V and 8 bases at J, with 10 bases in the middle. This CDR3 is 13 amino acids long.

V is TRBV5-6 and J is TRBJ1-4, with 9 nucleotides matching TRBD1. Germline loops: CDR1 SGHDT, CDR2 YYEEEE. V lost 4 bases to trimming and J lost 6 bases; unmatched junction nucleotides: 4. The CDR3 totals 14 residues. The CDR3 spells CASSVGDRDEKLFF. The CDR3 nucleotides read TGTGCCAGCAGCGTAGGGGACAGGGATGAAAAACTGTTTTTT.

The CDR3 here is CASSLGGGLYNEQFF. CDR3 nucleotides: TGTGCCAGCAGCTTAGGGGGCGGTCTTTACAATGAGCAGTTCTTC. The chain combines TRBV11-3 with TRBJ2-1, with a possible D match to TRBD1 (5 bases). The germline gives CDR1 SGHNT, CDR2 YENEEA. The V and J ends lost 1 base and 4 bases respectively, with 11 bases between them. This CDR3 spans 15 amino acids.

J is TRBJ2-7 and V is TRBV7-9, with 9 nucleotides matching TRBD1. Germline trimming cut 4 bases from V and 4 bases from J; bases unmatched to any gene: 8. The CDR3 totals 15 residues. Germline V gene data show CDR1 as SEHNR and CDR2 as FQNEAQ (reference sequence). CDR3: CASSSTGQGGYEQYF. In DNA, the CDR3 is TGTGCCAGCAGCTCCACGGGACAGGGTGGGTACGAGCAGTACTTC.

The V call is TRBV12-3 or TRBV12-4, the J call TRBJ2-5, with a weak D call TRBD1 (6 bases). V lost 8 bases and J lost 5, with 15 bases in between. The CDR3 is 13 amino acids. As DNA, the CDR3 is TGTGCCAGCCTGCGGACTGGGGGCGAGACCCAGTACTTC. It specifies CASLRTGGETQYF.